This record looks at one TCR beta chain sequence and its context. This record belongs to a study of blood T cell repertoires in COVID-19. For the study at large: COVID-19 samples from acute and convalescent phases originated in the United States, Italy and Spain. From T cells, B-cell-depleted T cells, or PBMCs came the material, which was cDNA or gDNA.

Authors' analysis steps: The authors estimated nucleated cell counts from reference gene primer amplification. Only in-frame clones appear in the TCRdb table, and some are missing; sequencing was by immunoSEQ multiplex PCR. V, J and clone size are those of that table, while D and trimming were read from the DNA. The sample yields roughly 270,000 clones, approximately 91% seen once. Germline V gene lookup returns CDR1 SGHRS and CDR2 YFSETQ. V was clipped by 5 bases and J by 4 bases, with 10 bases between them. The CDR3 has 13 residues. The sequence was collected from a man aged 18-30 years with active or convalescent COVID-19. Sample: peripheral blood. This chain joins TRBV5-1 and TRBJ1-3; perhaps TRBD1 as D (5 bases). CDR3 region: CASRGSGGNTIYF. The CDR3 region has the DNA TGCGCCAGCAGAGGGTCAGGGGGAAACACCATATATTTT.